The 5 T cell receptor beta chains listed next were all sequenced from one sample in a study of regulatory T cells in long-lasting Graves disease. Noted time point: persistent/refractory GD, antithyroid drugs over 5 years with positive TRAb. Researchers made the TCR library from RNA that was extracted from PBMCs. Through Arm-PCR of CDR3 regions and iRepertoire HTBI primers, TCR beta libraries were built. MiXCR was run by TCRdb on the multiplex PCR reads, yielding one entry per CDR3 protein. The sample lists some 280,000 distinct CDR3 sequences, 22% occurring once. The sequences come from peripheral blood mononuclear cells (PBMCs), collected when the disease was refractory, from a patient treated with antithyroid drugs. The receptors originated from a female donor with Graves disease.

The rearrangement joins TRBV20-1 to TRBJ2-2, with 10 bases lining up with TRBD2. There are 19 residues in the CDR3. V gave up 4 bases and J gave up 2 bases; unmatched junction bases: 16. Germline V lookup: CDR1 DFQATT, CDR2 SNEGSKA (reference sequence). CDR3 region: CSAKRLAGPLVLNTGELFF. DNA for the CDR3: TGCAGTGCTAAAAGACTAGCGGGCCCCCTTGTTCTTAACACCGGGGAGCTGTTTTTT.

This clonotype appeared a few times. V and J are TRBV19 and TRBJ1-2, with a weak D call TRBD1 (6 bases). The V gene's germline CDR1 is LNHDA and CDR2 SQIVND (reference sequence). Deletions cut 5 bases from V and 4 bases from J, with 20 bases between. This CDR3 is built from 16 residues. The CDR3 region is CASSPPRDRLFYGYTF. The CDR3, as DNA: TGTGCCAGTAGTCCACCACGCGACAGGCTGTTCTATGGCTACACCTTC.

J is TRBJ2-1 and V is TRBV7-3; 7 positions agree with TRBD1. The length of the CDR3 is 15 residues. Losses at the gene ends were 5 bases for V and 0 bases for J; bases not matched to a gene: 4. CDR1 is SGHTA and CDR2 is FQGTGA in the germline V gene. The CDR3 is CASSLGQASYNEQFF. The CDR3 DNA follows: TGTGCCAGCAGCCTCGGACAGGCCTCCTACAATGAGCAGTTCTTC. The full variable domain, rest sourced from reference TRBV7-3 and TRBJ2-1, is GAGVSQTPSNKVTEKGKYVELRCDPISGHTALYWYRQSLGQGPEFLIYFQGTGAADDSGLPNDRFFAVRPEGSVSTLKIQRTERGDSAVYLCASSLGQASYNEQFFGPGTRLTVL.

This rearrangement joins TRBV20-1 to TRBJ2-3, with unresolved D. V was cut by 6 bases and J by 2 bases, with 18 bases left in between. The CDR3 loop spans 15 amino acids. Germline V CDR1 and CDR2: DFQATT, SNEGSKA (reference sequence). This chain's CDR3 is CSAQRPGGVTDTQYF. In DNA, the CDR3 is TGCAGTGCACAGAGGCCGGGCGGAGTCACAGATACGCAGTATTTT.

The CDR3: CSAQGEEETQYF. DNA for the CDR3: TGCAGTGCCCAGGGGGAGGAGGAGACCCAGTACTTC. The chain couples TRBV20-1 to TRBJ2-5, with D perhaps TRBD1 (7 bases). Germline loops: CDR1 DFQATT, CDR2 SNEGSKA (reference sequence). Trimming left V 6 bases short and J 5 bases short, with 13 bases between. The CDR3 runs 12 residues.